Listed below are T cell receptor beta chains from one sample, sequenced in a study of T cell responses to AZD1222 COVID-19 vaccine. Clones were sequenced by immunoSEQ multiplex PCR, and TCRdb holds only the in-frame ones, with some missing. The data contain 150,000 to 200,000 clones, about 92% of them singletons. Sequenced here: peripheral blood, sampled 28 days after the second AZD1222 dose. The receptors were sampled from an adult who received the AZD1222 COVID-19 vaccine. Both conserved end residues are part of each CDR3. The D gene is left open where the match is weak. Only part of the rows carry a size: once, few, many, or a class if the clone is expanded.

V	J	size	D	DNA	CDR3
TRBV28	TRBJ2-7	-	TRBD1	TGTGCCAGCAGTTTTCCCCTTGTAACAGGGGCCAGGGGCTCCTACGAGCAGTACTTC	CASSFPLVTGARGSYEQYF
TRBV6-5	TRBJ1-4	-	-	TGTGCCAGCAGTTACCCCGGGGCCCCAACTAATGAAAAACTGTTTTTT	CASSYPGAPTNEKLFF
TRBV2	TRBJ2-7	-	-	TGTGCCAGCAGTGAGGTTCGTCTGAACTACGAGCAGTACTTC	CASSEVRLNYEQYF
TRBV11-1	TRBJ1-5	-	TRBD1	TGTGCCAGCAGCATGACAGGGGGCGGGCAGCCCCAGCATTTT	CASSMTGGGQPQHF
TRBV11-2	TRBJ1-1	-	-	TGTGCCAGCAGCTTAGGGGTTGGGACTGAAGCTTTCTTT	CASSLGVGTEAFF
TRBV5-5	TRBJ1-1	once	-	TGTGCCAGCACCCTAGACAGTATCGGGACTGAAGCTTTCTTT	CASTLDSIGTEAFF
TRBV3-1/TRBV3-2	TRBJ1-1	-	-	TGTGCCAGCAGCCCCCCTGTGGGGGGCCCTGAAGCTTTCTTT	CASSPPVGGPEAFF
TRBV24-1	TRBJ2-2	-	-	TGTGCCACCAGTCCAAGGCGGACGTCGACCACCGGGGAGCTGTTTTTT	CATSPRRTSTTGELFF
TRBV30	TRBJ1-4	-	-	TGTGCCTGGAGTGTGTTGGGACCTCTATCAACTAATGAAAAACTGTTTTTT	CAWSVLGPLSTNEKLFF
TRBV5-1	TRBJ2-1	-	TRBD2	TGCGCCAGCAGCTTGGACGTAGCGGGGGACGAGCAGTTCTTC	CASSLDVAGDEQFF
TRBV21-1	TRBJ2-7	-	-	TGTGCCAGCAGCACTTCTCACCGAGGACTAGTTGTTTCGAGTGAGCCTCCATTGCGGTACGAGCAGTACTTC	CASSTSHRGLVVSSEPPLRYEQYF
TRBV7-9	TRBJ2-3	-	TRBD2	TGTGCCAGCAGCCAGCGGGGGCCCAACACAGATACGCAGTATTTT	CASSQRGPNTDTQYF
TRBV5-4	TRBJ2-7	once	-	TGTGCCAGCAGCTTGGGGATCCCGGCGAAGAAGCAGTACTTC	CASSLGIPAKKQYF
TRBV27	TRBJ2-1	-	TRBD2	TGTGCCAGCAGTCCCTTATTGGGGGGGAAAAATGAGCAGTTCTTC	CASSPLLGGKNEQFF
TRBV20-1	TRBJ2-7	once	-	TGCAGTGTATCGTGGGGCTACGAGCAGTACTTC	CSVSWGYEQYF
TRBV7-9	TRBJ1-5	-	TRBD1	TGTGCCAGCAGTTTGACAGGGGACAATCAGCCCCAGCATTTT	CASSLTGDNQPQHF
TRBV5-6	TRBJ2-3	-	-	TGTGCCAGCAGCTTGGGGCAGGGCCCCACAGATACGCAGTATTTT	CASSLGQGPTDTQYF
TRBV11-3	TRBJ2-5	once	-	TGTGCCAGCAGCTTGGGCAGCCAAGAGACCCAGTACTTC	CASSLGSQETQYF
TRBV7-9	TRBJ1-5	-	TRBD1	TGTGCCAGCAGCTCGGACAGGGAAGGGTATAGCAATCAGCCCCAGCATTTT	CASSSDREGYSNQPQHF
TRBV7-2	TRBJ2-2	-	-	TGTGCCAGCAGCCACCCCCGCACCGGGGAGCTGTTTTTT	CASSHPRTGELFF
TRBV3-1/TRBV3-2	TRBJ1-1	-	-	TGTGCCAGCAGCCATCGGGTCACTGAAGCTTTCTTT	CASSHRVTEAFF
TRBV4-3	TRBJ1-4	-	-	TGCGCCAGCAGCCAAGGTCGACAGGCAGAAAAACTGTTTTTT	CASSQGRQAEKLFF
TRBV10-3	TRBJ1-1	once	-	TGTGCCATCGTCTCAGGGTCGGGCACTGAAGCTTTCTTT	CAIVSGSGTEAFF
TRBV12-3/TRBV12-4	TRBJ1-2	-	-	TGTGCCAGCAGTTTAGGACGGATCTATGGCTACACCTTC	CASSLGRIYGYTF
TRBV6-2/TRBV6-3	TRBJ1-1	-	-	TGTGCCAGCAGTTGGGGGGGCACAGGGAGGTTGGGAGCTTTCTTT	CASSWGGTGRLGAFF
TRBV4-3	TRBJ1-2	-	TRBD1	TGCGCCAGCAGCCAAGATCAAGACAGGGGAGATGGCTACACCTTC	CASSQDQDRGDGYTF
TRBV3-1/TRBV3-2	TRBJ2-3	-	TRBD2	TGTGCCAGCAGCCCACGACTAGCTACCCCAGATACGCAGTATTTT	CASSPRLATPDTQYF
TRBV19	TRBJ1-2	-	-	TGTGCCAGTAGTATAGACCGCAGATATGGCTACACCTTC	CASSIDRRYGYTF
TRBV6-1	TRBJ2-2	once	TRBD2	TGTGCCAGCAGCGAAGGGCAGGGCGCTAGCGGGCTTCTCGGGGAGCTGTTTTTT	CASSEGQGASGLLGELFF
TRBV6-2/TRBV6-3	TRBJ2-2	-	-	TGTGCCAGCAGTTGGACTTCGAACACCGGGGAGCTGTTTTTT	CASSWTSNTGELFF
TRBV7-2	TRBJ1-1	-	-	TGTGCCAGCAGCCCCTCCTCACGGCTGAACACTGAAGCTTTCTTT	CASSPSSRLNTEAFF
TRBV30	TRBJ2-7	-	TRBD2	TGTGCCTGGAGTTTTATTAGCGGGAGGGCCACCTACGAGCAGTACTTC	CAWSFISGRATYEQYF
TRBV28	TRBJ1-2	once	TRBD1	TGTGCCAGCAGTTTGGGACAGAAGGTTTATGGCTACACCTTC	CASSLGQKVYGYTF
TRBV15	TRBJ2-3	-	TRBD2	TGTGCCACCAGCAGAGATCTCCGGCTAGCGGGAGAGGGTCGCGCAGATACGCAGTATTTT	CATSRDLRLAGEGRADTQYF
TRBV3-1/TRBV3-2	TRBJ1-3	-	-	TGTGCCAGCATCGGAGGCGGGTCTGGAAACACCATATATTTT	CASIGGGSGNTIYF
TRBV11-2	TRBJ2-1	-	TRBD2	TGTGCCAGCAGCTACCTAGCGGGGGGATTTAGGGAGCAGTTCTTC	CASSYLAGGFREQFF
TRBV6-6	TRBJ2-6	-	TRBD2	TGTGCCAGCACTCGGACTAGCGGGAGAAGCGGGGCCAACGTCCTGACTTTC	CASTRTSGRSGANVLTF
TRBV7-2	TRBJ1-6	-	-	TGTGCCAGCAGCTTAGCGGGGGGCAGAGACTCACCCCTCCACTTT	CASSLAGGRDSPLHF
TRBV5-5	TRBJ1-2	once	-	TGTGCCAGCAGCTTGGGGGAGAGCTATGGCTACACCTTC	CASSLGESYGYTF
TRBV29-1	TRBJ2-7	-	-	TGCAGCGTTGAGCGGGACAGCTCCTACGAGCAGTACTTC	CSVERDSSYEQYF
TRBV5-1	TRBJ2-7	-	-	TGCGCCAGCAGCCCTGGGGAGGCAGCCTACGAGCAGTACTTC	CASSPGEAAYEQYF
TRBV2	TRBJ2-7	once	-	TGTGCCAGCACCCAAGGTGACGGATTCTCCTACGAGCAGTACTTC	CASTQGDGFSYEQYF
TRBV28	TRBJ2-1	-	TRBD1	TGTGCCAGCAGCGGGACAGGGGAGGTGCATGAGCAGTTCTTC	CASSGTGEVHEQFF
TRBV7-8	TRBJ1-4	-	-	TGTGCCAGCAGCTCCAGAGGGGCTGAAAAACTGTTTTTT	CASSSRGAEKLFF
TRBV7-9	TRBJ2-3	-	-	TGTGCCAGCAGCTCCCCTTTGGGGGTCACAGATACGCAGTATTTT	CASSSPLGVTDTQYF
TRBV5-1	TRBJ2-7	-	-	TGCGCCAGCAGCTTGGCCTCGGTGGGCAGGGGTACTCTCTACGAGCAGTACTTC	CASSLASVGRGTLYEQYF
TRBV30	TRBJ1-2	-	-	TGTGCCTGGAGTGCCGAGGCGGCAGGCTATGGCTACACCTTC	CAWSAEAAGYGYTF
TRBV5-1	TRBJ1-1	-	-	TGCGCCAGCAGCTTGGCCGGACCGAACACTGAAGCTTTCTTT	CASSLAGPNTEAFF
TRBV15	TRBJ1-4	once	-	TGTGCCACCAGCCCTCCTTTGAGCGGTACTAATGAAAAACTGTTTTTT	CATSPPLSGTNEKLFF
TRBV10-3	TRBJ1-1	-	-	TGTGCCATCAGGGGGGGGCAAATGAACACTGAAGCTTTCTTT	CAIRGGQMNTEAFF
TRBV5-5	TRBJ1-1	-	-	TGTGCCAGCAGCTACCAGGCCCTGGTCAACACTGAAGCTTTCTTT	CASSYQALVNTEAFF
TRBV25-1	TRBJ2-2	once	-	TGTGCCAGCAGTGAGTTTATCAACACCGGGGAGCTGTTTTTT	CASSEFINTGELFF
TRBV19	TRBJ1-2	-	-	TGTGCCAGTTGCCCCGCGTCCCAAGTTACCTATGGCTACACCTTC	CASCPASQVTYGYTF